The clone carrying this T cell receptor beta chain occurred many times. These data originate in a study of Graves' ophthalmopathy and Graves' hyperthyroidism. V shed 5 bases and J shed 9 bases, with 11 bases lying between them. This CDR3 comprises 13 residues. CDR1 LNHDA and CDR2 SQIVND come from the germline V gene (reference sequence). Amplification targeted the TCR beta CDR3 regions, with RNA transcripts as the source material. An opening RT-PCR round employed HTBI primers and preceded a second-round multiplex PCR. TCRdb processed the multiplex PCR reads anew with MiXCR; each CDR3 protein has one entry. This table holds 350,000 to 450,000 distinct CDR3 sequences, approximately 20% found once.

Sequencing used peripheral blood. The chain uses TRBV19 and TRBJ1-6; no clear D. The sequence was obtained from a woman younger than 35 with Graves' ophthalmopathy. The CDR3 sequence is CASSVSRVSPLHF. CDR3 nucleotide sequence: TGTGCCAGTAGTGTATCCAGAGTTTCACCCCTCCACTTT.